What follows are 10 T cell receptor beta chains derived from one specimen sequenced in a study of Graves' ophthalmopathy and Graves' hyperthyroidism. Amplified material comprised TCR beta CDR3 regions derived from RNA transcripts. HTBI-primed first-round RT-PCR preceded second-round multiplex PCR. One entry per CDR3 protein, called by TCRdb with MiXCR from the multiplex PCR reads. The sample consists of 650,000 to 900,000 distinct CDR3 sequences, approximately 40% of them appearing once. Sequenced input: peripheral blood. The receptors originated from an adult man with Graves' ophthalmopathy.

This clonotype has a handful of counts. The CDR3 nucleotides read TGTGCCAGCAGTGCTCTAGCGGATGGCACAGATACGCAGTATTTT. It is translated as CASSALADGTDTQYF. V and J are TRBV2 and TRBJ2-3; 7 bases fit TRBD2. The CDR3 contains 15 residues. J was trimmed by 1 base and V by 4 bases; bases with no gene match: 5. Germline V gene lookup returns CDR1 SNHLY and CDR2 FYNNEI. The full variable domain, in which reference TRBV2 and TRBJ2-3 provide the parts outside the CDR3, is EPEVTQTPSHQVTQMGQEVILRCVPISNHLYFYWYRQILGQKVEFLVSFYNNEISEKSEIFDDQFSVERPDGSNFTLKIRSTKLEDSAMYFCASSALADGTDTQYFGPGTRLTVL.

This clonotype was picked up many times. The chain employs TRBV29-1 and TRBJ2-5; 8 nucleotides match TRBD1. The CDR3 consists of 14 residues. V gave up 4 bases and J gave up 5 bases; unmatched junction bases: 9. The germline gives CDR1 SQVTM, CDR2 ANQGSEA. The CDR3 DNA reads TGCAGCGTTGTAGGCCAGGGGGCCGTCGAGACCCAGTACTTC. Translation: CSVVGQGAVETQYF.

This clonotype has at least ten counts. The chain has TRBV20-1 and TRBJ2-7, with D unclear. The CDR3 has 12 amino acids. Germline V CDR1 and CDR2: DFQATT, SNEGSKA (reference sequence). The V gene lost 3 bases and the J gene lost 4 bases, with 10 bases spanning the gap. CDR3 loop: CSASRDGYEQYF. CDR3 in DNA: TGCAGTGCTAGTCGTGACGGGTACGAGCAGTACTTC.

This clonotype occurred many times. The rearrangement links TRBV7-6 to TRBJ1-1; TRBD1 matches at 8 bases. This CDR3 is 15 amino acids long. Germline assignment: CDR1 SGHVS and CDR2 FNYEAQ. V lost 5 bases, J lost 4 bases, and 9 bases stayed unmatched. The CDR3 bases are TGTGCCAGCAGCATCGGACAGGGCGGGGGCACTGAAGCTTTCTTT. Translated, it gives CASSIGQGGGTEAFF.

This clonotype was seen repeatedly, ten times or more. The chain recombines TRBV24-1 with TRBJ1-2, with a tentative D call TRBD1 (6 bases). Germline V CDR1 and CDR2: KGHDR, SFDVKD. This CDR3 comprises 15 residues. V lost 3 bases and J lost 2, with 12 bases in between. Here the CDR3 DNA reads TGTGCCACCAGTGATCAGACAGGAAAGAACTATGGCTACACCTTC. Translating it yields CATSDQTGKNYGYTF.

The chain joins TRBV25-1 to TRBJ1-4; a weak D match, TRBD1 (5 bases). Trimming stripped 11 bases from V and 8 bases from J, with 15 bases between. The V gene's germline CDR1 is MGHDK and CDR2 SYGVNS. The CDR3 is 12 residues long. The CDR3 DNA reads as TGTGCCCGCCGGGACCTACGGGAAAAACTGTTTTTT. This encodes CARRDLREKLFF.

This chain links TRBV25-1 with TRBJ2-5; TRBD2 might be the D (6 bases). V was pared by 3 bases and J by 1 base, with 15 bases between. The CDR3 consists of 16 residues. CDR1 and CDR2 from the germline V gene are MGHDK and SYGVNS. The CDR3 DNA reads as TGTGCCAGCAGTGAGAGAACAGCGGGCATCCAAGAGACCCAGTACTTC. This gives the protein CASSERTAGIQETQYF.

To note about this clonotype: With a much larger clone just one base away, this may be a read error. The rearrangement uses TRBV5-4 and TRBJ2-5, with D uncertain. This CDR3 region has 13 residues. Germline V gene sequence: CDR1 SGHNT, CDR2 YYREEE (reference sequence). In DNA, the CDR3 is TGTGCCGGCAGCTTGTTACCGGGAGAGACCCAGTACTTC. It encodes CAGSLLPGETQYF.

Many counts were recorded for this clonotype. This sequence joins TRBV15 and TRBJ1-5, with 10 bases fitting TRBD1. This CDR3 has 19 amino acids. The V segment lost 0 bases and the J segment 4 bases; nucleotides outside the gene matches: 12. From germline, CDR1 is LNHNV and CDR2 YYDKDF (reference sequence). The CDR3 protein is CATSRDGIADRGTNQPQHF. DNA for the CDR3: TGTGCCACCAGCAGAGATGGTATCGCGGACAGGGGGACAAATCAGCCCCAGCATTTT.

This clonotype was detected only a few times. V is TRBV20-1 and J is TRBJ1-1, with D hard to call. Germline CDR1 reads DFQATT; CDR2 reads SNEGSKA (reference sequence). The CDR3 sequence is 13 residues long. The V end lost 3 bases, the J end lost 0 bases, and 8 bases lay between the germline ends. Here the CDR3 reads CSASAQVNTEAFF. DNA for the CDR3: TGCAGTGCTAGTGCGCAGGTGAACACTGAAGCTTTCTTT.